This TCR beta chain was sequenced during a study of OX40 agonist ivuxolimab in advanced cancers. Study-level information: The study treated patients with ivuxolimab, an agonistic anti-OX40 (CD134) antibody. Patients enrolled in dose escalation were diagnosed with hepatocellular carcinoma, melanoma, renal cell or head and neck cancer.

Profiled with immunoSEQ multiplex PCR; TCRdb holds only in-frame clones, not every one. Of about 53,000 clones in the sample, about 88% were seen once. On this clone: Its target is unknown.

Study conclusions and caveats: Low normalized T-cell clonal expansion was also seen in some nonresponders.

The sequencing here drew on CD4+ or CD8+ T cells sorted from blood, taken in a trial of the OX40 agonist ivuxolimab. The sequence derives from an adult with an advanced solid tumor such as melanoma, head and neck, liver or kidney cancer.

The CDR3 DNA follows: TGTGCTAGTGGCCGGGCCGGGACACCCTATGGCTACACCTTC. The encoded protein is CASGRAGTPYGYTF. This chain joins TRBV12-5 and TRBJ1-2; weak D call: TRBD1 (6 bases). This CDR3 has 14 amino acids. Germline V lookup: CDR1 LGHNT, CDR2 FRNRAP. Trimming pared 6 bases from V and 4 bases from J, leaving 15 bases between. The full variable domain, completed using reference TRBV12-5 and TRBJ1-2, is DARVTQTPRHKVTEMGQEVTMRCQPILGHNTVFWYRQTMMQGLELLAYFRNRAPLDDSGMPKDRFSAEMPDATLATLKIQPSEPRDSAVYFCASGRAGTPYGYTFGSGTRLTVV.